One and the same sample provided the 8 T cell receptor beta chains below, sequenced in a study of cytomegalovirus exposure and HLA in healthy donors. PCR amplification relied on 60 Vbeta primers (plus 13 Jbeta primers). Repertoires were generated with immunoSEQ multiplex PCR, while TCRdb's copy carries only in-frame clones and drops some. The data hold around 130,000 clones, with about 8% observed a single time. The sequencing sample was made of PBMCs. The receptors were sampled from a woman aged 35 to 49 in good health and CMV-seropositive.

This chain links TRBV5-6 with TRBJ1-2; no clear D gene. V lost 3 bases and J lost 4, with 7 bases in between. In germline, CDR1 is SGHDT, CDR2 YYEEEE. The CDR3 totals 12 residues. The CDR3, as DNA: TGTGCCAGCAGCTATGCGGGCTATGGCTACACCTTC. Protein: CASSYAGYGYTF.

The V gene is TRBV5-8, the J gene TRBJ1-1, with TRBD1 identical over 7 bases. Unmatched junction bases numbered 11, after V lost 4 bases and J lost 5 bases. Germline CDR1 reads SGHTS; CDR2 reads YDEGEE. CDR3 length: 15 residues. The CDR3 protein is CASSISRGRWTEAFF. In nucleotides, the CDR3 is TGTGCCAGCAGCATTTCCAGGGGGAGATGGACTGAAGCTTTCTTT. The full variable domain, in which reference TRBV5-8 and TRBJ1-1 provide the parts outside the CDR3, is EAGVTQSPTHLIKTRGQQATLRCSPISGHTSVYWYQQALGLGLQFLLWYDEGEERNRGNFPPRFSGRQFPNYSSELNVNALELEDSALYLCASSISRGRWTEAFFGQGTRLTVV.

The chain uses TRBV11-2 and TRBJ2-3; 7 bases are shared with TRBD1. V shed 4 bases and J 2 bases; nucleotides not matched to a gene: 9. CDR1 and CDR2 (germline): SGHAT, FQNNGV. This CDR3 region has 16 residues. The chain's CDR3 is CASSSRQGSATDTQYF. For the CDR3, the DNA is TGTGCCAGCAGCTCCCGACAGGGATCAGCCACAGATACGCAGTATTTT.

This clone turned up a few times. The chain combines TRBV19 with TRBJ1-1, with D unclear. The V gene's germline CDR1 is LNHDA and CDR2 SQIVND (reference sequence). The CDR3 runs 13 residues. V lost 4 bases and J lost 1, with 7 bases in between. This CDR3 is CASSSVKNTEAFF. For the CDR3, the DNA is TGTGCCAGTAGTAGTGTTAAGAACACTGAAGCTTTCTTT.

In this sample, this clone turned up a few times. The V call is TRBV29-1, the J call TRBJ1-2, with TRBD1 matching 9 bases. The CDR3 extends over 13 amino acids. Germline V gene sequence: CDR1 SQVTM, CDR2 ANQGSEA. The J segment lost 7 bases and the V segment lost 3 bases, leaving 6 bases of the junction unmatched. CDR3 loop: CSVEGQGLIGYTF. CDR3 bases: TGCAGCGTTGAGGGACAGGGTTTAATTGGCTACACCTTC.

The chain carries TRBV29-1 and TRBJ1-4; D unresolved. CDR3 length: 13 amino acids. Trimming removed 7 bases from V and 1 base from J, with 10 bases in between. Looked up from germline, CDR1 is SQVTM and CDR2 is ANQGSEA. CDR3: CSASGGTNEKLFF. The CDR3 DNA is TGCAGCGCCTCGGGAGGAACTAATGAAAAACTGTTTTTT.

The chain employs TRBV27 and TRBJ2-1, with D tentatively TRBD2 (6 bases). V was trimmed by 2 bases and J by 5 bases, leaving 10 bases between them. The CDR3 is 14 amino acids. In germline, CDR1 is MNHEY, CDR2 SMNVEV (reference sequence). This CDR3 is CASSLVAAHNEQFF. CDR3 bases: TGTGCCAGCAGTTTAGTAGCGGCCCACAATGAGCAGTTCTTC.

The chain uses TRBV7-9 and TRBJ2-7, with 13 positions matching TRBD2. J lost 3 bases, V lost 5 bases, and 13 bases had no gene match. The CDR3 has 18 residues. Germline assignment: CDR1 SEHNR and CDR2 FQNEAQ (reference sequence). CDR3 coding DNA: TGTGCCAGCAGCCCCACTCCGGGACTAGCGGGGAGTTTCTACGAGCAGTACTTC. Protein sequence: CASSPTPGLAGSFYEQYF. Based on the CDR3 plus reference TRBV7-9 and TRBJ2-7, the full variable domain is DTGVSQNPRHKITKRGQNVTFRCDPISEHNRLYWYRQTLGQGPEFLTYFQNEAQLEKSRLLSDRFSAERPKGSFSTLEIQRTEQGDSAMYLCASSPTPGLAGSFYEQYFGPGTRLTVT.